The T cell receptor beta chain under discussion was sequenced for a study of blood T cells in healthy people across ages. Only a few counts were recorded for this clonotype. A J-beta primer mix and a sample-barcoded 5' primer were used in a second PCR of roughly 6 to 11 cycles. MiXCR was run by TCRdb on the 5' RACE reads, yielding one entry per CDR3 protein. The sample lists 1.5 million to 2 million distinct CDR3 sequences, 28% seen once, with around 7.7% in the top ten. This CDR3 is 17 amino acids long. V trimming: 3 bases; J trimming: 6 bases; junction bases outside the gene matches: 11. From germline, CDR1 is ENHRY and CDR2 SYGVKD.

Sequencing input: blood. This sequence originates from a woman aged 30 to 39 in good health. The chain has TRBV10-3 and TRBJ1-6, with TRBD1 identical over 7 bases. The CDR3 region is CAISEFGEGALNSPLHF. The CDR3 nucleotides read TGTGCCATCAGTGAATTCGGCGAGGGGGCACTTAATTCACCCCTCCACTTT.